This T cell receptor (beta chain) was identified in a study of OX40 agonist ivuxolimab in advanced cancers. For context, the study as a whole: The costimulatory receptor OX40 (CD134) was targeted by ivuxolimab, a fully human IgG2 agonistic monoclonal antibody. Intravenous ivuxolimab was administered to patients every 2 weeks at six dose levels: 0.01, 0.1, 0.3, 1.5, 3 and 10 mg/kg. Of the roughly 53 patients in dose escalation, 19 had hepatocellular carcinoma, about 15 had melanoma, 9 had renal cell carcinoma and 9 had head and neck cancer. The dose-escalation cohort was about 83% male with a mean age of about 60 years, ranging from roughly 20 to 85. Prior anti-PD-1, anti-PD-L1 or anti-CTLA-4 therapy was permitted, and checkpoint inhibitors had been received by around 40% of dose-escalation patients. Partial responses occurred in three dose-escalation patients, of whom one had hepatocellular carcinoma and two had cutaneous melanoma. Peripheral TCRbeta sequencing was intended to test whether TCR sequence diversity was altered and clonal T-cell expansion was caused by ivuxolimab. The monotherapy dose-escalation portion (N of about 57 patients) of the phase I ivuxolimab trial is reported in the paper. The paper's findings and limits, for the study overall: Low levels of normalized T-cell clonal expansion were also seen in some nonresponding patients. The antigen specificity of the clonally expanded peripheral T cells was not determined. In the 0.1-3.0 mg/kg groups, partial responders were among the patients with the lowest normalized peripheral clonal expansion, particularly in CD8+ T cells. At doses of 0.1 to 3.0 mg/kg, clonal expansion of both CD4+ and CD8+ T cells in blood was seen between baseline and week 6. After ivuxolimab, expanded clones were on average more numerous among CD8+ T cells than among CD4+ T cells.

The CDR3 sequence holds 14 residues, the cysteine and phenylalanine included. Solely the CDR3 DNA is kept, with 42 bases framed from the first base. CDR1 and CDR2, per the germline V gene (reference sequence), are LNHDA and SQIVND. V is pared back by 5 bases and J by 1 base, with 11 bases lying between the germline termini. The trial excluded patients who had a history of autoimmune disease or were on systemic immunosuppression. Peripheral blood for TCR sequencing was drawn from every dose cohort at baseline, at cycle 4 day 1 and at cycle 7 day 1. Samples were obtained from an open-label, multicenter, first-in-human phase I dose-escalation trial of ivuxolimab. Adults with locally advanced or metastatic melanoma, renal cell carcinoma, hepatocellular carcinoma or head and neck squamous cell carcinoma were enrolled in the trial. CD4+ and CD8+ T cells were sorted separately from peripheral blood before TCR sequencing.

Genomic DNA was isolated from the sorted cells so that the TCRbeta CDR3 region could be sequenced. The immunoSEQ Assay was used to sequence the TCRbeta CDR3 regions. The table comes from immuneACCESS by way of TCRdb, which keeps in-frame sequences with V and J called. Part of the clones is missing from these tables; in studies checked, under half for an unresolved V gene and the rest for unknown reasons. The sample has under 45,000 clones on record, roughly 69% of them singletons. The top ten constitute less than 20% of the sample. On this clone: What antigen it recognizes has not been identified. Base qualities are not at hand, and no much larger clone is one base apart.

Recombination connected TRBV19 to TRBJ1-1; TRBD1 is possibly the D segment (6 matching bases). The starting material was CD4+ or CD8+ T cells sorted from blood, obtained in a trial of the OX40 agonist ivuxolimab. This clonotype was obtained from an adult with an advanced solid tumor such as melanoma, head and neck, liver or kidney cancer. At the DNA level, the sequence is TGTGCCAGTAGTCGAAGGACAGAGAACACTGAAGCTTTCTTT. The translation is CASSRRTENTEAFF.